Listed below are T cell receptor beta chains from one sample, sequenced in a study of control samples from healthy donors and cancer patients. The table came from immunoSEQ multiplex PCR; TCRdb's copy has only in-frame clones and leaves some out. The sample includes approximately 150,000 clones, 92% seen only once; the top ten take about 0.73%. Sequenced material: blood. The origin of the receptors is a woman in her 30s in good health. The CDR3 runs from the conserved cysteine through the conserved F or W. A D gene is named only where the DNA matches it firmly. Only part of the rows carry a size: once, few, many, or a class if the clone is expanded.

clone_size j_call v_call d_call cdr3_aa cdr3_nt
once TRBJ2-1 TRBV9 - CASRGTAGSEQFF TGTGCCAGCAGGGGGACAGCCGGGAGTGAGCAGTTCTTC
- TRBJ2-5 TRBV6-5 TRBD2 CASIRGGGAETQYF TGTGCCAGCATTCGTGGCGGGGGGGCGGAGACCCAGTACTTC
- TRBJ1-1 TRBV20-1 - CSAIQNTEAFF TGCAGTGCGATACAGAACACTGAAGCTTTCTTT
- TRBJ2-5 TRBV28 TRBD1 CASSSDRGHQETQYF TGTGCCAGCAGTTCCGACAGGGGGCACCAAGAGACCCAGTACTTC
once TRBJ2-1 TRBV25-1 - CASSEPTGRGEAYEQFF TGTGCCAGCAGTGAACCGACCGGGCGGGGTGAGGCTTATGAGCAGTTCTTC
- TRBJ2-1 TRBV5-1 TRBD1 CASRRRDRGDNEQFF TGCGCCAGCCGACGCCGGGACAGGGGAGATAATGAGCAGTTCTTC
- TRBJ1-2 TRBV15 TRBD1 CATTTTGGRYGYTF TGTGCCACCACCACGACAGGGGGCCGGTATGGCTACACCTTC
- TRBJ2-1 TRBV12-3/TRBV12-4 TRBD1 CASSWDRSTVFF TGTGCCAGCAGCTGGGACAGGTCCACGGTGTTCTTC
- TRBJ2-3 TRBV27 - CASSYSDITDTQYF TGTGCCAGCAGTTATTCGGACATCACAGATACGCAGTATTTT
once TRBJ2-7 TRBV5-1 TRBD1 CASSFGQGRDEQYF TGCGCCAGCAGCTTCGGACAGGGGAGGGACGAGCAGTACTTC
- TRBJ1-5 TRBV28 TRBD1 CASSLRGGRQPQHF TGTGCCAGCAGTTTACGAGGGGGCAGGCAGCCCCAGCATTTT
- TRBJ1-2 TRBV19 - CASRGTGYGYTF TGTGCCAGTCGTGGAACGGGATATGGCTACACCTTC
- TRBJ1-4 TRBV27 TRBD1 CAGQQGEEEKLFF TGTGCCGGACAACAGGGGGAGGAAGAAAAACTGTTTTTT
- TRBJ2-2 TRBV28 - CASSPSGLANTGELFF TGTGCCAGCAGTCCCTCCGGGTTAGCGAACACCGGGGAGCTGTTTTTT
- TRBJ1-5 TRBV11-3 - CASSFSPIPQHF TGTGCCAGCAGCTTTAGTCCGATACCCCAGCATTTT
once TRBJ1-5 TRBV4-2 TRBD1 CASSQRSDGTGSNQPQHF TGTGCCAGCAGCCAAAGGTCGGACGGGACAGGGAGCAATCAGCCCCAGCATTTT
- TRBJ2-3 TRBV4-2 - CASSQDPTDTQYF TGTGCCAGCAGCCAAGATCCCACAGATACGCAGTATTTT
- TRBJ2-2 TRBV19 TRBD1 CASSIGTGLAGELFF TGTGCCAGTAGTATTGGGACAGGGTTAGCCGGGGAGCTGTTTTTT
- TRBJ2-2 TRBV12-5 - CASSPISMAGARTGELFF TGTGCTAGTTCTCCTATCTCCATGGCAGGGGCCCGGACCGGGGAGCTGTTTTTT
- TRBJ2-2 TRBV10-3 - CAISVGQVVAGELFF TGTGCCATCAGTGTGGGGCAGGTAGTGGCCGGGGAGCTGTTTTTT
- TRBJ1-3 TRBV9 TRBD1 CASSEPLDRGSGNTIYF TGTGCCAGCAGCGAGCCGCTGGACAGGGGAAGTGGAAACACCATATATTTT
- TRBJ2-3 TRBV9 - CASSVGAGATDTQYF TGTGCCAGCAGCGTAGGGGCAGGAGCTACAGATACGCAGTATTTT
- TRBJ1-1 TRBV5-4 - CASSLDVMRNTEAFF TGTGCCAGCAGCTTGGATGTCATGAGGAACACTGAAGCTTTCTTT
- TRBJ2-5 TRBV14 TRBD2 CASSPMMLAGGGETQYF TGTGCCAGCAGCCCAATGATGCTAGCGGGAGGAGGGGAGACCCAGTACTTC
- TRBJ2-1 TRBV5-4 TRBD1 CASRGQYNEQFF TGTGCCAGCAGGGGACAGTACAATGAGCAGTTCTTC
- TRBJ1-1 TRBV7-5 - CVRSLVTGWMNTEAFF TGTGTCAGAAGCTTAGTGACAGGGTGGATGAACACTGAAGCTTTCTTT
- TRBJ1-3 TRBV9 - CASSYDNSGNTIYF TGTGCCAGCAGCTATGACAACTCTGGAAACACCATATATTTT
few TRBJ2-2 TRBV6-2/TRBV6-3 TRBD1 CASSYLAGGDGELFF TGTGCCAGCAGTTATCTGGCAGGGGGCGACGGGGAGCTGTTTTTT
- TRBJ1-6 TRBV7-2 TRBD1 CASSLDGTGANSPLHF TGTGCCAGCAGCTTAGACGGGACAGGGGCAAATTCACCCCTCCACTTT
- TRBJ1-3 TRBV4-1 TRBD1 CASSRGTVGNTIYF TGCGCCAGCAGCCGCGGGACAGTTGGAAACACCATATATTTT
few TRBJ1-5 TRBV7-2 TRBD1 CASSFRGREPQHF TGTGCCAGCAGCTTCAGGGGGCGGGAGCCCCAGCATTTT
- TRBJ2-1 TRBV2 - CASSDGHLYEQFF TGTGCCAGCAGCGACGGACACCTCTATGAGCAGTTCTTC
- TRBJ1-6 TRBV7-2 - CASSLDSATYNSPLHF TGTGCCAGCAGCTTAGATTCAGCAACCTATAATTCACCCCTCCACTTT
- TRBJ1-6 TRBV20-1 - CSASKDGSSYNSPLHF TGCAGTGCTAGTAAGGACGGAAGCTCCTATAATTCACCCCTCCACTTT
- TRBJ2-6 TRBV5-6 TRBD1 CASSQGDRVISGANVLTF TGTGCCAGCAGCCAGGGGGACAGGGTAATATCTGGGGCCAACGTCCTGACTTTC
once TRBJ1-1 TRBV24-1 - CATSDGPRNTEAFF TGTGCCACCAGTGATGGGCCAAGGAACACTGAAGCTTTCTTT
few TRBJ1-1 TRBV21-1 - CASSNAGGNMNTEAFF TGTGCCAGCAGCAATGCCGGGGGAAACATGAACACTGAAGCTTTCTTT
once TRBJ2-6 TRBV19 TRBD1 CASSRTGGETGANVLTF TGTGCCAGTAGTCGGACAGGGGGCGAAACCGGGGCCAACGTCCTGACTTTC
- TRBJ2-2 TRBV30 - CAWSLTVPGELFF TGTGCCTGGAGCCTGACAGTGCCCGGGGAGCTGTTTTTT
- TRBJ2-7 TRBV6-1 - CASSEGLNKQYF TGTGCCAGCAGTGAGGGACTCAATAAGCAGTACTTC
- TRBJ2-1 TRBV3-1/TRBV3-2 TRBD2 CASSQEGLAGVEQFF TGTGCCAGCAGCCAAGAGGGACTAGCGGGCGTGGAGCAGTTCTTC
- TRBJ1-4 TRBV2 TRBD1 CASSGGQGTNEKLFF TGTGCCAGCAGTGGGGGACAGGGCACTAATGAAAAACTGTTTTTT
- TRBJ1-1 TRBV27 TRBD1 CASSSGTALNQAFF TGTGCCAGCAGTTCCGGGACAGCGCTGAACCAAGCTTTCTTT
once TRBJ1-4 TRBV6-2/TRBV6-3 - CASSYRRQGGEKLFF TGTGCCAGCAGTTACAGAAGGCAGGGTGGAGAAAAACTGTTTTTT
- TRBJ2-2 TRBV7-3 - CASSLTAGELFF TGTGCCAGCAGCTTAACGGCCGGGGAGCTGTTTTTT
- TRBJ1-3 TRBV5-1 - CASTSMGDSGNTIYF TGCGCCAGCACCTCTATGGGGGACTCTGGAAACACCATATATTTT
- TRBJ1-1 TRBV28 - CASRSTGRNTEAFF TGTGCCAGCAGATCAACAGGGAGGAACACTGAAGCTTTCTTT
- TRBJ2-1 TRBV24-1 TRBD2 CATSEERDNYNEQFF TGTGCCACCAGTGAAGAGCGGGATAACTACAATGAGCAGTTCTTC
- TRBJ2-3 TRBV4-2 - CASSEFTDTQYF TGTGCCAGCAGCGAGTTCACAGATACGCAGTATTTT
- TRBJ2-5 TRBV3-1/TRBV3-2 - CASSQAGDLQETQYF TGTGCCAGCAGCCAGGCAGGAGATCTCCAAGAGACCCAGTACTTC